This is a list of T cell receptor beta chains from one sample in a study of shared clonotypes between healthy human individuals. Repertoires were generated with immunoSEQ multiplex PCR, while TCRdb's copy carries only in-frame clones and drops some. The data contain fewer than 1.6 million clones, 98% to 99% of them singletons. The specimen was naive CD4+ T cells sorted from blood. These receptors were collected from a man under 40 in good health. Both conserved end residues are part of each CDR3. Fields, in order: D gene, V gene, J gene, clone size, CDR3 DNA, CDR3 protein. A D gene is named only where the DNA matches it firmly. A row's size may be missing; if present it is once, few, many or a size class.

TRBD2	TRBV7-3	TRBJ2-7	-	TGTGCCAGCAGTATAGCGGGAGGGCCTTTCGAGCAGTACTTC	CASSIAGGPFEQYF
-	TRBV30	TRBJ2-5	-	TGTGCCTGGAGTACCGGGGGCCCGTGGGCCCAGTACTTC	CAWSTGGPWAQYF
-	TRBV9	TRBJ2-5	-	TGTGCCAGCTCGGCAAGGCAGGGAAGAGAGACCCAGTACTTC	CASSARQGRETQYF
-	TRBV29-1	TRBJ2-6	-	TGCAGCGTTGTGGGCGGAACCTCTGGGGCCAACGTCCTGACTTTC	CSVVGGTSGANVLTF
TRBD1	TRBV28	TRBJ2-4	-	TGTGCCAGCAGATCAAGCACAGGGGGGTACTTC	CASRSSTGGYF
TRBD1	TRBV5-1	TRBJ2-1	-	TGCGCCAGCAGCTTGGTTCCGGGACAGACAGGGGTAGGGTACAATGAGCAGTTCTTC	CASSLVPGQTGVGYNEQFF
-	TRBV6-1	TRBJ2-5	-	TGTGCCAGCAGATGGTGGCCGGTGGAGACCCAGTACTTC	CASRWWPVETQYF
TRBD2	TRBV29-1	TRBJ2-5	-	TGCAGCGTTGCTAGCGGCCAAGAGACCCAGTACTTC	CSVASGQETQYF
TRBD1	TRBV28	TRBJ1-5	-	TGTGCCCACCCCCGGGACAGGGGACAGCCCCAGCATTTT	CAHPRDRGQPQHF
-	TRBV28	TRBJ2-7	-	TGTGCCAGCAGTTCGTCCGGGACGCACTACGAGCAGTACTTC	CASSSSGTHYEQYF
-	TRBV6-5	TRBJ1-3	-	TGTGCCAGCAGTTCGGCAGGGTCTGGAAACACCATATATTTT	CASSSAGSGNTIYF
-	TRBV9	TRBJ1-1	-	TGTGCCAGCGGTAGAGGGGGTTTTGGACCCAGGATAAACACTGAAGCTTTCTTT	CASGRGGFGPRINTEAFF
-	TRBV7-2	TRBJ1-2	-	TGTGCCAGCAGCTTAGGACAAAGATATGGCTACACCTTC	CASSLGQRYGYTF
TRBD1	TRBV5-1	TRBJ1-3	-	TGCGCCAGCAGCTTAACAGGGGGCTCTGGAAACACCATATATTTT	CASSLTGGSGNTIYF
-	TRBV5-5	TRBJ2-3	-	TGTGCCAGCAGCTTGGGTTGGACTTTCACAGATACGCAGTATTTT	CASSLGWTFTDTQYF
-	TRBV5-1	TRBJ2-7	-	TGCGCCAGCAGTAGTGGAGGGGGCGATAAAAACGAGCAGTACTTC	CASSSGGGDKNEQYF
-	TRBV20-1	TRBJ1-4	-	TGCAGTGCTTTGGCTGAAAAACTGTTTTTT	CSALAEKLFF
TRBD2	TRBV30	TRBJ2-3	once	TGTGCCTGGAGCGGAGGGGCTAGCGGAGATACAGATACGCAGTATTTT	CAWSGGASGDTDTQYF
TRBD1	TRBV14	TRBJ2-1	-	TGTGCCAGCAGCCAAGTTGGGACAGGGGAGCAGTTCTTC	CASSQVGTGEQFF
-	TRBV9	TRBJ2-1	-	TGTGCCAGCAGCGCCACTAGTGGGGCTCACAATGAGCAGTTCTTC	CASSATSGAHNEQFF
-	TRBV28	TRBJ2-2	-	TGTGCCAGCCCAATAATCGGCGGGACCCCACCATACACCGGGGAGCTGTTTTTT	CASPIIGGTPPYTGELFF
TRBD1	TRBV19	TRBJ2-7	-	TGTGCCAGTAGGCCGGGACAGGGAAACTACGAGCAGTACTTC	CASRPGQGNYEQYF
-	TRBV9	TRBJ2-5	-	TGTGCCAGCAGCCCCCGCGGGCCCCAAGAGACCCAGTACTTC	CASSPRGPQETQYF
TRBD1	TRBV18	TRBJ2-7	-	TGTGCCAGCTCACCGAATTCAGGGGGCTACGAGCAGTACTTC	CASSPNSGGYEQYF
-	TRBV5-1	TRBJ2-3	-	TGCGCCAGCCGAAGGACACCAGGTGGGGATACGCAGTATTTT	CASRRTPGGDTQYF
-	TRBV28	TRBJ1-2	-	TGTGCCAGCAGTTTTCTTACATATGGCTACACCTTC	CASSFLTYGYTF
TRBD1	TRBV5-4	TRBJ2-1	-	TGTGCCAGCAGCCCCGACAGGGGCCCCGGGGGTGAGCAGTTCTTC	CASSPDRGPGGEQFF
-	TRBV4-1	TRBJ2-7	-	TGCGCCAGCAGCCATACTCGAATGGACGAGCAGTACTTC	CASSHTRMDEQYF
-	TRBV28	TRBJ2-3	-	TGTGCCAGCGGGGTCACAGATACGCAGTATTTT	CASGVTDTQYF
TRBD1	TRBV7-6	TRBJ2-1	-	TGTGCCAGCAGCATCGGGACAGGGGGCTACAATGAGCAGTTCTTC	CASSIGTGGYNEQFF